The 29 T cell receptor beta chains given below trace back to one sample, sequenced in a study of identical twins. TCRdb re-called the 5' RACE reads through MiXCR, storing one row per CDR3 protein. The table includes approximately 150,000 distinct CDR3 sequences, roughly 3.2% detected once. The specimen sequenced was memory T cells sorted from blood. The receptors derive from a man aged 18-30 years in good health.

This clonotype was counted many times. V usage is TRBV24-1 and J usage is TRBJ2-5; D may be TRBD2 (6 bases). CDR1 and CDR2 from the germline V gene are KGHDR and SFDVKD. CDR3 length: 13 amino acids. The V end lost 3 bases, the J end lost 2 bases, and 6 bases lay between the germline ends. CDR3 amino acids: CATSDGGQETQYF. The CDR3 coding sequence is TGTGCCACCAGTGATGGGGGGCAAGAGACCCAGTACTTC.

This clonotype was observed many times. The chain couples TRBV24-1 to TRBJ1-2, with a possible D match to TRBD1 (6 bases). Between the trimmed V and J ends, which lost 12 bases and 4 bases, there was a span of 17 bases. Germline CDR1 KGHDR, CDR2 SFDVKD. CDR3 size: 13 residues. CDR3 DNA: TGTGCCGCAGCTTCAGGGGCAGGCTATGGCTACACCTTC. Its protein product is CAAASGAGYGYTF.

This clonotype was seen at least ten times. This chain joins TRBV4-2 and TRBJ2-2; tentative D call: TRBD2 (5 bases). In germline, CDR1 is LGHNA, CDR2 YNFKEQ. Trimming shortened V by 4 bases and J by 4 bases, and 7 bases separated the two germline ends. This CDR3 is 13 amino acids long. CDR3 coding DNA: TGTGCCAGCAGCCTTAGCGCCACCGGGGAGCTGTTTTTT. Encoded protein: CASSLSATGELFF.

Many counts were recorded for this clonotype. CDR3 DNA: TGCGCCAGCAGCTCCTTCCCCGGACAGGGAGAGACCCAGTACTTC. Residues: CASSSFPGQGETQYF. The chain combines TRBV5-1 with TRBJ2-5; 8 bases fit TRBD1. The junction had 8 bases not matched to a gene; V was cut back by 3 bases and J by 4 bases. The CDR3 sequence is 15 residues long. CDR1 and CDR2 (germline): SGHRS, YFSETQ.

This clonotype was seen ten or more times. The chain links TRBV14 to TRBJ2-1; D perhaps matches TRBD1 (6 bases). Per germline, CDR1 SGHDN and CDR2 FVKESK. Trimming shortened V by 1 base and J by 9 bases, and 19 bases separated the two germline ends. The CDR3 totals 16 residues. CDR3 nucleotide sequence: TGTGCCAGCAGCCAAGGGGGATGGGGGCCAGGGAGTGAGCAGTTCTTC. Translation gives CASSQGGWGPGSEQFF.

Ten or more counts support this clonotype. V and J are TRBV5-6 and TRBJ1-2; 7 bases align to TRBD1. Trimming took 0 bases from V and 0 from J; bases not matched to a gene: 2. Germline loops: CDR1 SGHDT, CDR2 YYEEEE. The CDR3 extends over 15 amino acids. CDR3 amino acids: CASSLAGTANYGYTF. For the CDR3, the DNA is TGTGCCAGCAGCTTGGCCGGGACAGCTAACTATGGCTACACCTTC.

This clonotype was counted at least ten times. This rearrangement joins TRBV11-3 to TRBJ2-1; D unclear. Germline CDR1 reads SGHNT; CDR2 reads YENEEA. The CDR3 sequence is 12 residues long. The V end lost 0 bases, the J end lost 11 bases, and 8 bases lay between the germline ends. The CDR3 loop is CASSLDHDKQFF. CDR3 nucleotides: TGTGCCAGCAGCTTAGATCACGATAAGCAGTTCTTC.

This clonotype was counted only a few times. The V call is TRBV11-2, the J call TRBJ2-1, with D hard to call. The CDR3 extends over 18 amino acids. Trimming cost V 4 bases and J 7 bases, with 26 bases left between them. The germline V gene has CDR1 SGHAT and CDR2 FQNNGV. The CDR3 loop is CASSSLKSGPRRLNEQFF. In DNA, the CDR3 is TGTGCCAGCAGCTCCCTAAAATCAGGACCCCGGCGGTTGAATGAGCAGTTCTTC. The full variable domain, completed using reference TRBV11-2 and TRBJ2-1, is EAGVAQSPRYKIIEKRQSVAFWCNPISGHATLYWYQQILGQGPKLLIQFQNNGVVDDSQLPKDRFSAERLKGVDSTLKIQPAKLEDSAVYLCASSSLKSGPRRLNEQFFGPGTRLTVL.

This clonotype appeared many times. This sequence joins TRBV28 and TRBJ2-7; perhaps TRBD2 as D (6 bases). V was pared by 5 bases and J by 2 bases, with 13 bases between. The germline V gene has CDR1 MDHEN and CDR2 SYDVKM. This CDR3 is 14 amino acids long. CDR3 nucleotides: TGTGCCAGCAGTCCCGGCGGGGTAGCCTACGAGCAGTACTTC. Amino acids: CASSPGGVAYEQYF.

This clonotype was seen ten or more times. V is TRBV5-1 and J is TRBJ2-5, with 7 bases lining up with TRBD2. The germline V gene has CDR1 SGHRS and CDR2 YFSETQ. The CDR3 runs 14 residues. With 2 bases clipped from V and 2 bases from J, the junction kept 3 bases outside the gene matches. CDR3 in DNA: TGCGCCAGCAGCTTACTAGCGCCGCAAGAGACCCAGTACTTC. Translating gives CASSLLAPQETQYF.

This clonotype occurred many times. This chain connects TRBV5-1 to TRBJ2-3; 7 bases map to TRBD1. Germline CDR1 is SGHRS and CDR2 is YFSETQ. V shed 0 bases and J 3 bases; nucleotides not matched to a gene: 1. The CDR3 extends over 14 amino acids. The CDR3 DNA reads TGCGCCAGCAGCTTGGACAGGGGAACAGATACGCAGTATTTT. Amino acid sequence: CASSLDRGTDTQYF.

The sample holds many counts of this clonotype. This chain joins TRBV20-1 and TRBJ2-3; 15 bases align to TRBD2. Trimming removed 5 bases from V and 4 bases from J; junction bases left unmatched: 1. From germline, CDR1 is DFQATT and CDR2 SNEGSKA (reference sequence). There are 14 residues in the CDR3. CDR3: CSAGLAGGADTQYF. The CDR3 coding sequence is TGCAGTGCTGGACTAGCGGGAGGGGCAGATACGCAGTATTTT.

This clonotype has ten or more counts. The chain joins TRBV28 to TRBJ1-2; TRBD1 aligns across 9 bases. CDR3 length: 16 amino acids. The V and J ends lost 5 bases and 2 bases, in that order; junction bases with no gene match: 9. Germline CDR1 is MDHEN and CDR2 is SYDVKM. DNA of the CDR3: TGTGCCAGCAGTCCTTCGTACGGACAGGGGAACTATGGCTACACCTTC. The encoded protein is CASSPSYGQGNYGYTF.

This clonotype has at least ten counts. The chain has TRBV7-2 and TRBJ2-1; D unclear. The CDR3 extends over 13 amino acids. The V gene lost 3 bases and the J gene lost 0 bases, with 3 bases spanning the gap. The germline gives CDR1 SGHTA, CDR2 FQGNSA. CDR3 residues: CASSFNSYNEQFF. CDR3 nucleotide sequence: TGTGCCAGCAGCTTCAACTCCTACAATGAGCAGTTCTTC.

The table lists this clonotype with many counts. V and J are TRBV7-2 and TRBJ2-7; D may be TRBD2 (6 bases). The germline CDR1 and CDR2 sequences are SGHTA and FQGNSA. The CDR3 is 14 amino acids. The V gene lost 5 bases and the J gene lost 7 bases, with 18 bases spanning the gap. The CDR3, as DNA: TGTGCCAGCAGCCCACTCTATAGCGGCCGAGAGCAGTACTTC. Protein sequence: CASSPLYSGREQYF.

This clonotype was picked up many times. The chain recombines TRBV27 with TRBJ2-7; tentative D call: TRBD2 (5 bases). Trimming removed 5 bases at V and 6 bases at J, with 11 bases between. The CDR3 has 12 amino acids. Germline loops: CDR1 MNHEY, CDR2 SMNVEV (reference sequence). This chain's CDR3 is CASSEGWGEQYF. CDR3 DNA sequence: TGTGCCAGCAGTGAGGGTTGGGGCGAGCAGTACTTC.

This clonotype was found many times. The V and J genes are TRBV24-1 and TRBJ2-3; D perhaps matches TRBD1 (7 bases). Germline V lookup: CDR1 KGHDR, CDR2 SFDVKD. The CDR3 length is 18 residues. V was pared by 1 base and J by 1 base, with 17 bases between. CDR3 DNA sequence: TGTGCCACCAGTGATTTAGGGGACAGCGGAGGGCGCACAGATACGCAGTATTTT. Residues: CATSDLGDSGGRTDTQYF.

This clonotype has at least ten counts. This rearrangement joins TRBV4-2 to TRBJ2-3; 9 bases align to TRBD2. J lost 0 bases, V lost 1 base, and 8 bases had no gene match. Germline V gene sequence: CDR1 LGHNA, CDR2 YNFKEQ. This CDR3 spans 18 amino acids. The CDR3 region is CASSQGRTSGPSTDTQYF. The CDR3, as DNA: TGTGCCAGCAGCCAAGGCCGAACTAGCGGGCCTAGCACAGATACGCAGTATTTT.

The chain uses TRBV3-1 and TRBJ2-4, with 7 nucleotides matching TRBD1. The germline V gene has CDR1 LGHDT and CDR2 YNNKEL (reference sequence). This CDR3 has 14 amino acids. V lost 5 bases to trimming and J lost 10 bases; unmatched junction nucleotides: 11. The CDR3 bases are TGTGCCAGCAGCTTTCAAGGGGGCTCTGCTATTCAGTACTTC. Translated, it gives CASSFQGGSAIQYF. Full variable domain (rest looked up from reference TRBV3-1 and TRBJ2-4): DTAVSQTPKYLVTQMGNDKSIKCEQNLGHDTMYWYKQDSKKFLKIMFSYNNKELIINETVPNRFSPKSPDKAHLNLHINSLELGDSAVYFCASSFQGGSAIQYFGAGTRLSVL.

This chain connects TRBV7-2 to TRBJ2-4, with D maybe TRBD2 (7 bases). The CDR3 is 15 residues long. Trimming left V 5 bases short and J 5 bases short, with 16 bases between. CDR1 is SGHTA, CDR2 FQGNSA, per germline. CDR3: CASSVRGTTQNIQYF. The CDR3, as DNA: TGTGCCAGCAGCGTAAGGGGGACTACCCAAAACATTCAGTACTTC.

This clonotype was observed many times. The chain combines TRBV7-2 with TRBJ2-1; 8 nucleotides agree with TRBD1. Per the germline V gene, CDR1 is SGHTA and CDR2 is FQGNSA. The CDR3 spans 16 residues. V lost 5 bases to trimming and J lost 9 bases; unmatched junction nucleotides: 15. CDR3 protein: CASSPQGARRGGEQFF. The CDR3 DNA follows: TGTGCCAGCAGCCCCCAGGGGGCGCGGAGGGGCGGTGAGCAGTTCTTC.

Ten or more counts support this clonotype. The genes are TRBV29-1 and TRBJ2-1, with 10 bases identical to TRBD1. Germline-derived CDR1 and CDR2 are SQVTM and ANQGSEA. This CDR3 has 11 residues. The CDR3 sequence is CSMDRGFEQFF. The DNA of the CDR3 is TGCAGTATGGACAGGGGGTTCGAGCAGTTCTTC.

This clonotype has at least ten counts. This chain links TRBV25-1 with TRBJ2-2; D call uncertain. Germline lookup yields CDR1 MGHDK and CDR2 SYGVNS. Trimming left V 8 bases short and J 8 bases short, with 9 bases between. The CDR3 has 11 residues. The CDR3 spells CASLFAGELFF. The CDR3 DNA reads as TGTGCCAGCCTGTTCGCGGGGGAGCTGTTTTTT.

This clonotype showed up many times. V gene TRBV4-2 combines with J gene TRBJ1-1; D remains ambiguous. Germline V gene sequence: CDR1 LGHNA, CDR2 YNFKEQ. V lost 0 bases to trimming and J lost 6 bases, with 11 bases between them. The CDR3 has 14 residues. CDR3 coding DNA: TGTGCCAGCAGCCAAGATCGTCATGGCCCTGAAGCTTTCTTT. Protein product: CASSQDRHGPEAFF.

This clonotype was counted ten times or more. The rearrangement links TRBV5-1 to TRBJ2-1; 9 bases align to TRBD2. The CDR3 consists of 15 residues. Germline assignment: CDR1 SGHRS and CDR2 YFSETQ. V lost 4 bases, J lost 8 bases, and 10 bases stayed unmatched. DNA of the CDR3: TGCGCCAGCAGCGCCCTTAGCGGGAGTTTCGATGAGCAGTTCTTC. Encoded protein: CASSALSGSFDEQFF.

This clonotype was picked up many times. The chain couples TRBV9 to TRBJ2-2; D is possibly TRBD2 (6 bases). Germline CDR1 is SGDLS and CDR2 is YYNGEE. The V gene lost 2 bases and the J gene lost 3 bases, with 17 bases spanning the gap. This CDR3 is 17 amino acids long. Written as DNA, the CDR3 is TGTGCCAGCAGCGTCTCCGGGAGCCGCCACGACACCGGGGAGCTGTTTTTT. Protein: CASSVSGSRHDTGELFF.

This clonotype occurred many times. The V call is TRBV20-1, the J call TRBJ1-6; unclear D gene. V lost 3 bases, J lost 7 bases, and 10 bases lay in between. The CDR3 sequence is 13 residues long. Germline assignment: CDR1 DFQATT and CDR2 SNEGSKA (reference sequence). CDR3 loop: CSARTPTNSPLHF. DNA of the CDR3: TGCAGTGCTAGGACACCAACCAATTCACCCCTCCACTTT.

This clonotype was seen at least ten times. The chain's CDR3 is CSAGPGQGDTNYGYTF. The CDR3 DNA reads as TGCAGTGCAGGACCGGGACAGGGGGACACTAACTATGGCTACACCTTC. The rearrangement links TRBV29-1 to TRBJ1-2; TRBD1 aligns across 11 bases. The V gene's germline CDR1 is SQVTM and CDR2 ANQGSEA. The CDR3 totals 16 residues.

This clonotype was counted ten times or more. V usage is TRBV27 and J usage is TRBJ2-7; TRBD2 matches at 12 bases. Trimming took 6 bases from V and 6 from J; bases not matched to a gene: 6. CDR1 and CDR2 from the germline V gene are MNHEY and SMNVEV (reference sequence). The CDR3 runs 14 residues. This CDR3 is CASRKTSGRLEQYV. DNA for the CDR3: TGTGCCAGCAGAAAGACTAGCGGGAGACTCGAGCAGTACGTC.